This T cell receptor (beta chain) was identified in a study of T cell responses to AZD1222 COVID-19 vaccine. TCRdb's copy holds only in-frame clones and misses some; the assay was immunoSEQ multiplex PCR. The data show under 150,000 clones, more than 85% seen once. The CDR3 is 15 amino acids. Germline CDR1 and CDR2: SGDLS and YYNGEE. The V gene lost 1 base and the J gene lost 0 bases, with 8 bases spanning the gap. Study observations and caveats: Baseline testing showed seropositivity in only a handful of AZD1222 recipients. White British donors predominated, females outnumbered males, and clonal diversity was possibly underestimated. Spike was spanned by vaccine-associated CD4 TCRs, with dominance at 160-218 and 743-854.

As regards this clone: Its matching antigen is unknown.

The sequence came from an adult who received the AZD1222 COVID-19 vaccine. Sequencing was performed on peripheral blood, taken 28 days after the second AZD1222 dose. The chain uses TRBV9 and TRBJ1-5, with D unresolved. In DNA form, the CDR3 reads TGTGCCAGCAGCGTAACCGGATATAGCAATCAGCCCCAGCATTTT. Protein: CASSVTGYSNQPQHF.